This T cell receptor beta chain was sequenced for a study of T cells in tuberculosis. The wider study: T cells were selected with CD1B tetramers loaded with glucose monomycolate. A South African cohort included IGRA-negative adolescents, latently infected IGRA-positive adolescents and adults with active tuberculosis.

Study-wide results and caveats: Active tuberculosis alpha repertoires lay closer to GMM-specific TCRs than controls'.

Profiling relied on immunoSEQ multiplex PCR, and the TCRdb table lists in-frame clones only, not all of them. The sample lists 40,000 to 50,000 clones, roughly 96% occurring once. A note on this clone: Antigen specificity is unknown.

V trimming: 5 bases; J trimming: 6 bases; junction bases outside the gene matches: 4. CDR1 is SEHNR, CDR2 FQNEAQ, per germline (reference sequence). The CDR3 is 13 residues long. The specimen was PBMCs. The TCR sequence derives from a donor under 30 with latent tuberculosis or without tuberculosis infection. This chain links TRBV7-9 with TRBJ1-2; TRBD1 aligns across 9 bases. The CDR3 bases are TGTGCCAGCAGCGACGGGACAGGGAATGGCTACACCTTC. This gives the protein CASSDGTGNGYTF.